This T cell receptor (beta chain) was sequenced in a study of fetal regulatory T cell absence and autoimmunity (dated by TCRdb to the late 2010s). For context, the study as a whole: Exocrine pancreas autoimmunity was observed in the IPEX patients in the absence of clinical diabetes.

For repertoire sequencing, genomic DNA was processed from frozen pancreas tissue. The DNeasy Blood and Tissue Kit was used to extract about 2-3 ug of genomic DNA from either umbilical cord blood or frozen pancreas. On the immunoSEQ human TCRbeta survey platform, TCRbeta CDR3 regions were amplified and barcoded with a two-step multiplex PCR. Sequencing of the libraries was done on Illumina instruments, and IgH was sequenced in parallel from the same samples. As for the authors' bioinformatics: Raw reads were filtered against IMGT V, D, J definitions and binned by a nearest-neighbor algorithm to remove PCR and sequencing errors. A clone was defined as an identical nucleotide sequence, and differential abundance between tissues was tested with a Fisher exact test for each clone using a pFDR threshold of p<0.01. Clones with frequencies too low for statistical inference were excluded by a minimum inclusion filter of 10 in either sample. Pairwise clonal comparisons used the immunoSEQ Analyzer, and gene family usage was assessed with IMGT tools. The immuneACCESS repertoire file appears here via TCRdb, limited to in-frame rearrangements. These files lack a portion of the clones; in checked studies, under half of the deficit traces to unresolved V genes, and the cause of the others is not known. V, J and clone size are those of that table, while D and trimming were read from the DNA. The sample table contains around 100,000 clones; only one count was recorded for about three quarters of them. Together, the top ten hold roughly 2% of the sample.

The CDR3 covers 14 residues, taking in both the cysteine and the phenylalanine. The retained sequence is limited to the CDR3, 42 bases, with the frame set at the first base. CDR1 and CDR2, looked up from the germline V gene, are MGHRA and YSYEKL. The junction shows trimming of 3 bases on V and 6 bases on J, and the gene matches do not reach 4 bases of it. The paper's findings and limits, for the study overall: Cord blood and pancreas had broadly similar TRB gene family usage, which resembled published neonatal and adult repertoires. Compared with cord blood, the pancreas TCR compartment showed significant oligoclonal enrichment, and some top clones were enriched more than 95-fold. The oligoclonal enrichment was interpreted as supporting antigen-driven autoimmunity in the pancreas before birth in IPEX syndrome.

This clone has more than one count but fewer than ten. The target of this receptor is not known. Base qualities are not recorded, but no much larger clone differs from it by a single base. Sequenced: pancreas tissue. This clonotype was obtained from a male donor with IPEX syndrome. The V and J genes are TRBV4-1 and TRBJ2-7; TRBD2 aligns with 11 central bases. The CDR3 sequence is CASSQGLAETEQYF. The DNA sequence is TGCGCCAGCAGCCAGGGACTAGCGGAAACCGAGCAGTACTTC.